The entry below describes one T cell receptor beta chain. The antigen is not known. RNA transcripts were the source from which TCR beta CDR3 regions were amplified. First-round RT-PCR employed HTBI primers, with a second-round multiplex PCR after it. TCRdb re-called the multiplex PCR reads through MiXCR, storing one row per CDR3 protein. This sample has 300,000 to 500,000 distinct CDR3 sequences, with approximately 15% found just once. Germline V lookup: CDR1 LNHDA, CDR2 SQIVND (reference sequence). Trimming pared 6 bases from V and 0 bases from J, leaving 15 bases between. This CDR3 has 15 amino acids. This specimen belongs to a study of Graves' ophthalmopathy and Graves' hyperthyroidism. Study-level results: Thyroid clonotypes that were expanded above 0.001 frequency mostly also appeared in blood. This model predicted ophthalmopathy progression (sensitivity around 71%, specificity approximately 77%).

The material sequenced was peripheral blood. This receptor was obtained from a woman between 18 and 30 years old with stable Graves' hyperthyroidism. The V call is TRBV19, the J call TRBJ2-7; D possibly corresponds to TRBD1 (7 bases). The CDR3 spells CASRNSGGYSYEQYF. CDR3 sequence (DNA): TGTGCCAGTAGGAATTCAGGGGGGTACTCCTACGAGCAGTACTTC.